This T cell receptor (beta chain) originates from a study of control samples from healthy donors and cancer patients. Libraries were prepared by immunoSEQ multiplex PCR; TCRdb keeps only in-frame clonotypes and omits some of them. The sample has 150,000 to 200,000 clones; approximately 95% are singletons. V lost 4 bases, J lost 0 bases, and 10 bases lay in between. The CDR3 has 16 amino acids. Germline CDR1 reads MNHEY; CDR2 reads SVGAGI. The chain employs TRBV6-5 and TRBJ2-6, with D hard to call. The specimen sequenced was blood. The TCR was taken from a man aged 18 to 35 in good health. The CDR3 coding sequence is TGTGCCAGCAGTTGGCTTAAGAGCTCTGGGGCCAACGTCCTGACTTTC. This codes for CASSWLKSSGANVLTF.